The TCR beta chain described here comes from a study of technical replicates of blood from a handful of donors. The CDR3 contains 14 residues. V shed 4 bases, J shed 5 bases, and the junction held 6 bases outside the gene matches. In germline, CDR1 is MNHEY, CDR2 SMNVEV (reference sequence). Produced via immunoSEQ multiplex PCR; TCRdb's table is partial and in-frame only. The data show roughly 100,000 clones, 96% seen once. Sequencing input: T cells isolated from PBMCs. V is TRBV27 and J is TRBJ2-3; 7 bases match TRBD2. This TCR derives from a human donor in good health. CDR3 coding DNA: TGTGCCAGCAGTTCCGGACTAGGGAGAGATACGCAGTATTTT. This translates into CASSSGLGRDTQYF.